This TCR beta chain derives from a study of cytomegalovirus exposure and HLA in healthy donors. The study's findings and limits: Later on, a genetic analysis was performed. It linked a missense variant in DCLRE1C with V- and J-gene trimming of TCR beta. A few chains linked to CMV were shown in vitro to be specific for CMV antigens.

With 0 bases removed from V and 3 bases from J, the gap between germline ends came to 8 bases. Germline values: CDR1 SGHTA, CDR2 FQGTGA. The CDR3 spans 14 residues. 60 Vbeta and 13 Jbeta primers were used in PCR. The assay was immunoSEQ multiplex PCR, and TCRdb's table has in-frame clones only and misses some. The table shows about 200,000 clones, with around four fifths occurring only once. Note on this clone: The target antigen is unknown.

Sample: PBMCs. The V gene is TRBV7-3, the J gene TRBJ1-1; maybe TRBD1 (5 bases). The source is a woman aged 40 to 49 in good health and CMV-seronegative. CDR3 loop: CASSLTVGDTEAFF. DNA of the CDR3: TGTGCCAGCAGCTTAACCGTAGGGGACACTGAAGCTTTCTTT.